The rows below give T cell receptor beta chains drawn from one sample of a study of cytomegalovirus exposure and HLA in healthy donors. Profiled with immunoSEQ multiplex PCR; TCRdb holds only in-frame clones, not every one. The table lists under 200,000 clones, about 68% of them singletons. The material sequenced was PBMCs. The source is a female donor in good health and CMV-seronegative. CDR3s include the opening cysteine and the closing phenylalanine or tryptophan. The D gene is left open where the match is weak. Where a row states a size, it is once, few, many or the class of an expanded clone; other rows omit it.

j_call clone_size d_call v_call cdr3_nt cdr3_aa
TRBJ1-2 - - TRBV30 TGTGCCTGGAGTGTACTCGCCAGGGCCTATGGCTACACCTTC CAWSVLARAYGYTF
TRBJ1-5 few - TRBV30 TGTGCCTGGAGAGGAAGCACAGATTATAGCAATCAGCCCCAGCATTTT CAWRGSTDYSNQPQHF
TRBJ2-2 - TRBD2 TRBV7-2 TGTGCCAGCAGCTTATGGAGGGCGGGGGGCCGTGGCACCGGGGAGCTGTTTTTT CASSLWRAGGRGTGELFF
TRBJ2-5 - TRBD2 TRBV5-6 TGTGCCAGCAGCCTCCCTAGCGGGGGGGCGGGGGAGACCCAGTACTTC CASSLPSGGAGETQYF
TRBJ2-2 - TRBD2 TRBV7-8 TGTGCCAGCAGCTTAAGACTAGCGGGGGCGGCCGGGGAGCTGTTTTTT CASSLRLAGAAGELFF
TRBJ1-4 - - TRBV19 TGTGCCAGTAGTGCAGGGCTTGACGAAAAACTGTTTTTT CASSAGLDEKLFF
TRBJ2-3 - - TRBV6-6 TGTGCCAGCAGTTACTCCCAGGCCACAGATACGCAGTATTTT CASSYSQATDTQYF
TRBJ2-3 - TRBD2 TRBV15 TGTGCCGCCGAAACAGCGGGGCGCACAGATACGCAGTATTTT CAAETAGRTDTQYF
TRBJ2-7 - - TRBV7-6 TGTGCCAGCAGTACACAGAAATCATCCTACGAGCAGTACTTC CASSTQKSSYEQYF
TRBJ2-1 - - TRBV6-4 TGTGCCAGCAGTGAGGCTAGCGATGTGGCTGAGCAGTTCTTC CASSEASDVAEQFF
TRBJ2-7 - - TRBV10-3 TGTGCCATCAGTGAGGGGGGGGCCGTCACCTACGAGCAGTACTTC CAISEGGAVTYEQYF
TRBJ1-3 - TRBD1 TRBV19 TGTGCCAGTAGTGCCCGACAGGGCGCCCCTGGAAACACCATATATTTT CASSARQGAPGNTIYF
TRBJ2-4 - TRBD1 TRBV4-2 TGTGCCAGCAGCCAAGGGGACAGGAGAAACATTCAGTACTTC CASSQGDRRNIQYF
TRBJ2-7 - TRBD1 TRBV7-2 TGTGCCAGCAGCCTTGACAGGGGGATTTCCTACGAGCAGTACTTC CASSLDRGISYEQYF
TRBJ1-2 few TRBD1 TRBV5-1 TGCGCCAGCAGACCCGAACCCGGACAGGGTAACTATGGCTACACCTTC CASRPEPGQGNYGYTF
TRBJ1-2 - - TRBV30 TGTGCCTGGAGTGTCCCAGGGAATTATGGCTACACCTTC CAWSVPGNYGYTF
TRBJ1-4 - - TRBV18 TGTGCCAGCTCACCAGACAACGCAGGGGAAAAACTGTTTTTT CASSPDNAGEKLFF
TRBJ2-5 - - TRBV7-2 TGTGCCAGCAGCTTACAAAGCGGAGGGACCGAGACCCAGTACTTC CASSLQSGGTETQYF
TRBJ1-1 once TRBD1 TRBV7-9 TGTGCCAGCAGCTCAAGGACAGGGGTTAACACTGAAGCTTTCTTT CASSSRTGVNTEAFF
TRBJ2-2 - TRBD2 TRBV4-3 TGCGCCAGCAGCCCTCGACTAGCGGGGGTGGGGGGGGAGCTGTTTTTT CASSPRLAGVGGELFF
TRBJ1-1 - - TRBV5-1 TGCGCCAGCAGCTCCAGGTCCCGGTTGAACACTGAAGCTTTCTTT CASSSRSRLNTEAFF
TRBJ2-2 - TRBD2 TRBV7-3 TGTGCCAGCAGCTTAACCTTAGCGGGAGGTGCCGGGGAGCTGTTTTTT CASSLTLAGGAGELFF
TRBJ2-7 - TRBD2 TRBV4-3 TGCGCCAGCAGCATCGGGACTAGCGGGATTACCTACGAGCAGTACTTC CASSIGTSGITYEQYF
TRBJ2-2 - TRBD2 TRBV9 TGTGCCAGCAGGGCTCATAGCGGGAGCACCGGGGAGCTGTTTTTT CASRAHSGSTGELFF
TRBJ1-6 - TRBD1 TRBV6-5 TGTGCCAGCAGTTTAACGACAGGGGGAAATTCACCCCTCCACTTT CASSLTTGGNSPLHF
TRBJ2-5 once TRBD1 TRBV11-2 TGTGCCAGCAGCCCGGGACAGGGGATCCAAGAGACCCAGTACTTC CASSPGQGIQETQYF
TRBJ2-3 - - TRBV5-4 TGTGCCGAGGGGGTAAGCACAGATACGCAGTATTTT CAEGVSTDTQYF
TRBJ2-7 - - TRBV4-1 TGCGCCAGCAGCCAAGACTACAGGGCCCTAGGTCGCGAGCAGTACTTC CASSQDYRALGREQYF
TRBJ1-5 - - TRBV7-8 TGTGCCAGCAGCTTTTCCAGGGGCCAGCCCCAGCATTTT CASSFSRGQPQHF
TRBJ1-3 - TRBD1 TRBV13 TGTGCCAGCAGCTTAAGGGGGTGGGACAGCTCTGGAAACACCATATATTTT CASSLRGWDSSGNTIYF
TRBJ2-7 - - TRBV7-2 TGTGCCAGCAGTCCATCCCAGGGGGGCACAAACGAGCAGTACTTC CASSPSQGGTNEQYF
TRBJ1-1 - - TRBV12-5 TGTGCTAGTGGTCCGGGGGGGGCTGAAGCTTTCTTT CASGPGGAEAFF